This T cell receptor beta chain was captured by sequencing in a study of response to subunit inactivated influenza vaccine. In germline, CDR1 is MNHEY, CDR2 SMNVEV (reference sequence). The CDR3 has 18 amino acids. Trimming took 2 bases from V and 0 from J, leaving 17 bases between them. TCRdb re-called the RT-PCR reads through MiXCR, storing one row per CDR3 protein. In the table there are 500,000 to 600,000 distinct CDR3 sequences, approximately 10% of which are singletons. The same data also went into a second study, on T cells expressing NK-cell markers. This second study notes: The cDNA for TCR beta came from 5'RACE template switching with UMIs. It was sorted CD3+CD56-NKG2C+, CD3+CD56+NKG2C- and CD3+CD56+NKG2C+ T cells that provided the TCR beta repertoires. HCMV seropositivity marked most of the eight sequenced donors; one was seronegative. Sorting of alpha-beta TCR T cells alone was achieved in several experiments with an anti-gamma-delta TCR antibody. These clonotypes additionally ranked first within the CD3+CD56-NKG2C+ fraction of several donors.

The starting material was PBMCs from blood, obtained on the day of vaccination. The gene calls are TRBV27 and TRBJ2-1; D is unclear. This receptor was obtained from a man aged 45 to 65 who received an inactivated influenza vaccine. The CDR3 here is CASSLKSVGAYSYNEQFF. The CDR3 bases are TGTGCCAGCAGTTTAAAAAGCGTCGGCGCTTACTCCTACAATGAGCAGTTCTTC.